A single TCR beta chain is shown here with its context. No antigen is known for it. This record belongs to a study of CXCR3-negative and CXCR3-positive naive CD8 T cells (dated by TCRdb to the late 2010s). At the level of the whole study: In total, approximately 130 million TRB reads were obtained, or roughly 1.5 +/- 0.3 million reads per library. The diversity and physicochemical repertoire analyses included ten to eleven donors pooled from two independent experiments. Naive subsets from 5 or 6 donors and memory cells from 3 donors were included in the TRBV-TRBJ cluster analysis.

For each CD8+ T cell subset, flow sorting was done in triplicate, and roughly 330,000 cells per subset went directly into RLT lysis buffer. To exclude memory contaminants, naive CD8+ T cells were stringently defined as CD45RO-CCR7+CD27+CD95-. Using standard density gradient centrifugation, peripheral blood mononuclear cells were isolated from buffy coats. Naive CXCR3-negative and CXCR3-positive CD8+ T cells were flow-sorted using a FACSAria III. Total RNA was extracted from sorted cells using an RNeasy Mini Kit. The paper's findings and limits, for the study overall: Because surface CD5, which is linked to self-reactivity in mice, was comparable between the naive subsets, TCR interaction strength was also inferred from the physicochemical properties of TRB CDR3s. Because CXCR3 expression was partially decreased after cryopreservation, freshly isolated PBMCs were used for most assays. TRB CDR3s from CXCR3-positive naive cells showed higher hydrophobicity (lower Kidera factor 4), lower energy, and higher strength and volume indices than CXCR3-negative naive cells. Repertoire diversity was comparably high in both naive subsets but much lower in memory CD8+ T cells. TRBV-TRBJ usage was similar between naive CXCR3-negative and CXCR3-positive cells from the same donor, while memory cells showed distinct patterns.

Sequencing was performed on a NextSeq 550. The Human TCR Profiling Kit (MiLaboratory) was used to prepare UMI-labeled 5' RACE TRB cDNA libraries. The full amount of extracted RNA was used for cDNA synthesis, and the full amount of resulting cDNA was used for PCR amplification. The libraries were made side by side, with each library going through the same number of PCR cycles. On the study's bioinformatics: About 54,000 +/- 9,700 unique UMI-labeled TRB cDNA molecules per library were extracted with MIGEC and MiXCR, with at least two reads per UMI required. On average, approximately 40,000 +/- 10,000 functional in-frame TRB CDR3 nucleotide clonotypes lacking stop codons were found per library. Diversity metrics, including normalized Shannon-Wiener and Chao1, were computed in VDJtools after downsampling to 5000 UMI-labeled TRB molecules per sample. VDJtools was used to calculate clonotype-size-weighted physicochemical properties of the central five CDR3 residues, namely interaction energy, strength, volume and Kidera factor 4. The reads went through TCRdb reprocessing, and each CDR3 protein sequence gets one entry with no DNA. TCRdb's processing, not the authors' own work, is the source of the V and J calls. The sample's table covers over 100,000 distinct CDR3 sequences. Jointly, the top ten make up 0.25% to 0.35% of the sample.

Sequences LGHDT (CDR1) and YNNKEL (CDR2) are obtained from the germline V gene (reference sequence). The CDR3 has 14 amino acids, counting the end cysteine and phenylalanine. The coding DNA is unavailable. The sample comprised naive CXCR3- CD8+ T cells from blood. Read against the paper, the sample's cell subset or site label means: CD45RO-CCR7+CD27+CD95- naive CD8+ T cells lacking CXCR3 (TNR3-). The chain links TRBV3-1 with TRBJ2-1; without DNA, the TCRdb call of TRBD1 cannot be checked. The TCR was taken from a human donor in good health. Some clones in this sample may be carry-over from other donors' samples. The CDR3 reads CASSQYRAGNEQFF.